This T cell receptor (beta chain) was documented in a study of cytomegalovirus exposure and HLA in healthy donors. For the study at large: A later analysis reported the same platform for the 90 to 150 validation repertoires and the 666 first-cohort repertoires.

Study-level results: Researchers catalogued about 160 TCR beta chains as cytomegalovirus-associated.

Germline V gene sequence: CDR1 MGHRA, CDR2 YSYEKL. The CDR3 spans 14 residues. The J segment lost 5 bases and the V segment lost 7 bases, leaving 3 bases of the junction unmatched. The donors were members of the validation cohort, which comprised roughly 130 subjects and was separate from the first cohort of some 680 subjects. This clone was seen only once. Its target is not known. The method was immunoSEQ multiplex PCR; TCRdb's version includes in-frame clones alone and lacks a portion of them. The sample includes roughly 180,000 clones, more than 75% of them seen just once. The chain has TRBV4-1 and TRBJ2-1; 12 bases line up with TRBD2. Material for sequencing was PBMCs. The source is a man aged 30-40 years in good health and CMV-seropositive. CDR3 loop: CASTLAGGHNEQFF. In nucleotides, the CDR3 is TGCGCCAGCACCCTAGCGGGAGGGCACAATGAGCAGTTCTTC.